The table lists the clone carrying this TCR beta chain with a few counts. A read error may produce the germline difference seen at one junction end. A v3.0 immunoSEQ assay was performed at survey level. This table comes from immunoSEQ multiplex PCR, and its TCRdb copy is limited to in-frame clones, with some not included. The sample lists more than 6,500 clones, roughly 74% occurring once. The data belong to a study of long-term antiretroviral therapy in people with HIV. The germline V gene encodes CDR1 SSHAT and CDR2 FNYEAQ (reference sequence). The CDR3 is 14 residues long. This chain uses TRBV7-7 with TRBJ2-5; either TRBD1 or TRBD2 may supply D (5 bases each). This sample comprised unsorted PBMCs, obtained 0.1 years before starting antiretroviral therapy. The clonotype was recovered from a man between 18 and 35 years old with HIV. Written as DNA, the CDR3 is TGTGCTAGCAGCTCCAGGGTGGGGGTAGAGACCCAGTACTTC. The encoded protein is CASSSRVGVETQYF.